The 5 T cell receptor beta chains below come from one sample, sequenced in a study of glioma-infiltrating T cells. The iRepertoire nested amplicon-rescue multiplex PCR amplified TCR alpha and beta CDR3s from RNA. A single record per CDR3 protein comes from TCRdb applying MiXCR to the multiplex PCR reads. The table shows around 140,000 distinct CDR3 sequences, with roughly 43% occurring only once. Input material: glioma tissue, nonneoplastic brain tissue, or PBMCs (not recorded which). These receptors all stem from a human donor with low-grade glioma or glioblastoma, undergoing nonglioma brain surgery, or in good health (not recorded which).

The V gene is TRBV7-3, the J gene TRBJ1-6; D is uncertain. The germline V and J ends were trimmed by 1 base and 4 bases, with 8 bases remaining between them. This CDR3 is 15 amino acids long. Germline CDR1 and CDR2: SGHTA and FQGTGA. The CDR3 DNA follows: TGTGCCAGCAGCTTAATGTCAGGATATAATTCACCCCTCCACTTT. This codes for CASSLMSGYNSPLHF.

The CDR3 loop is CASSQDGTSSSYEQYF. CDR3 nucleotides: TGTGCCAGCAGCCAAGATGGAACTTCAAGCTCCTACGAGCAGTACTTC. The chain has TRBV4-2 and TRBJ2-7, with D uncertain. Germline values: CDR1 LGHNA, CDR2 YNFKEQ. V shed 0 bases and J shed 0 bases, with 12 bases lying between them. The CDR3 totals 16 residues.

This clonotype was counted ten times or more. The gene calls are TRBV6-1 and TRBJ1-2; the D gene is possibly TRBD1 (6 bases). CDR1 and CDR2 (germline): MNHNS, SASEGT. V lost 10 bases, J lost 2 bases, and 17 bases lay in between. The CDR3 runs to 14 residues. CDR3 residues: CAKGGDKGNYGYTF. CDR3 nucleotides: TGTGCCAAAGGCGGGGACAAAGGCAACTATGGCTACACCTTC.

This rearrangement joins TRBV27 to TRBJ2-2; D might be TRBD1 (6 bases). V was shortened by 6 bases and J by 3 bases, with 11 bases between the two germline ends. The CDR3 spans 14 residues. Germline CDR1 and CDR2: MNHEY and SMNVEV (reference sequence). The CDR3 sequence is CASRADRHTGELFF. Here the CDR3 DNA reads TGTGCCAGCAGAGCTGACAGGCACACCGGGGAGCTGTTTTTT.

The CDR3 sequence is CASSDRCEQFF. The CDR3 coding sequence is TGTGCCAGCAGTGATCGGTGTGAGCAGTTCTTC. This chain uses TRBV6-1 with TRBJ2-1; no reliable D call. V lost 3 bases and J 9 bases, leaving 6 bases between the germline ends. The CDR3 has 11 residues. The germline gives CDR1 MNHNS, CDR2 SASEGT.